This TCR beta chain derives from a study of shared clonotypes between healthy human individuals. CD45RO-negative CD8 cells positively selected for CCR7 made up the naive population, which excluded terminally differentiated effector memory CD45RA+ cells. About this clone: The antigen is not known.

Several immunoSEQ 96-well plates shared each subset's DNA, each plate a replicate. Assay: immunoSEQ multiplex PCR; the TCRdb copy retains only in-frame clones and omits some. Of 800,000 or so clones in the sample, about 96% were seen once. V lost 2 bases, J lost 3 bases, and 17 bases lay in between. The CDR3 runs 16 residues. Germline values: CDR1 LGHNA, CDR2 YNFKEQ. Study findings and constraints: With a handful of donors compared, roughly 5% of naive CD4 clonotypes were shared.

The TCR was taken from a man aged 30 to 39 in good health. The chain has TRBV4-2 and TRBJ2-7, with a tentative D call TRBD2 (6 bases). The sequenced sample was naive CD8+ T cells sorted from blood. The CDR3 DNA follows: TGTGCCAGCAGCCAAAGTTCCCCCCCGGGACTCTACGAGCAGTACTTC. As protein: CASSQSSPPGLYEQYF.